This T cell receptor (beta chain) was profiled in a study of shared clonotypes between healthy human individuals. Unsorted PBMC replicate PCRs drew on about 280 ng DNA, representing 25,000 to 30,000 T cell genomes. Spread over ten immunoSEQ deep assay plates, unsorted PBMC DNA underwent sequencing. Repertoires were generated with immunoSEQ multiplex PCR, while TCRdb's copy carries only in-frame clones and drops some. The sample yields about 490,000 clones, 70% to 85% seen once. Study-wide results and caveats: Only blood underwent sampling, and tissue repertoires likely differ.

Concerning this clone itself: Its antigen is still unknown.

Healthy HIV-negative adults without recent acute infections or vaccinations served as donors. Germline V lookup: CDR1 GTSNPN, CDR2 SVGIG (reference sequence). Trimming cost V 2 bases and J 7 bases; bases outside gene matches: 4. This CDR3 has 13 residues. The source of this sequence is a woman aged 40 to 50 in good health. Some clones in this sample may be carry-over from other donors' samples. V usage is TRBV30 and J usage is TRBJ1-5, with TRBD1 matching over 8 bases. Sequenced: PBMCs. The CDR3 DNA reads TGTGCCTGGAGTTTGGACAGGGACCAGCCCCAGCATTTT. This gives the protein CAWSLDRDQPQHF.